One sample yielded the 7 T cell receptor beta chains listed below, sequenced in a study of blood T cell repertoires in COVID-19. The protocol was immunoSEQ multiplex PCR, while the TCRdb copy is restricted to in-frame clones and leaves out a portion. Among some 200,000 clones listed, about three quarters were seen once. Material: peripheral blood. These TCRs come from a woman aged 70-85 years with acute or convalescent COVID-19.

The chain has TRBV11-2 and TRBJ1-1, with 10 bases matching TRBD1. V shed 5 bases, J shed 3 bases, and the junction held 6 bases outside the gene matches. Germline V gene sequence: CDR1 SGHAT, CDR2 FQNNGV. The CDR3 spans 15 residues. CDR3 residues: CASSPWTGGDTEAFF. The CDR3, as DNA: TGTGCCAGCAGCCCGTGGACAGGGGGGGACACTGAAGCTTTCTTT.

The chain has TRBV10-1 and TRBJ2-5, with 8 bases identical to TRBD1. Trimming cost V 0 bases and J 5 bases; bases outside gene matches: 5. The CDR3 loop spans 15 amino acids. CDR1 is WNHNN and CDR2 is SYGVQD in the germline V gene (reference sequence). CDR3 amino acids: CASSESLGQEETQYF. In DNA, the CDR3 is TGCGCCAGCAGTGAGTCCCTGGGACAGGAGGAGACCCAGTACTTC.

V usage is TRBV4-3 and J usage is TRBJ2-7; 7 bases align to TRBD2. CDR1 is LGHNA, CDR2 YSLEER, per germline. CDR3 length: 15 residues. The J segment lost 0 bases and the V segment lost 0 bases, leaving 2 bases of the junction unmatched. CDR3 region: CASSQERTSSYEQYF. DNA for the CDR3: TGCGCCAGCAGCCAAGAAAGGACTAGCTCCTACGAGCAGTACTTC.

The gene calls are TRBV5-6 and TRBJ2-5; TRBD2 matches 9 bases. Germline CDR1 reads SGHDT; CDR2 reads YYEEEE. The ends lost 0 bases at V and 2 bases at J; junction bases unmatched: 5. The CDR3 loop spans 16 amino acids. DNA of the CDR3: TGTGCCAGCAGCTTGGTCGTAGCGGGGGAGCAAGAGACCCAGTACTTC. Its translation: CASSLVVAGEQETQYF. The full variable domain, with the rest looked up from reference TRBV5-6 and TRBJ2-5, is DAGVTQSPTHLIKTRGQQVTLRCSPKSGHDTVSWYQQALGQGPQFIFQYYEEEERQRGNFPDRFSGHQFPNYSSELNVNALLLGDSALYLCASSLVVAGEQETQYFGPGTRLLVL.

The chain combines TRBV5-1 with TRBJ1-1, with a possible D match to TRBD1 (6 bases). Germline assignment: CDR1 SGHRS and CDR2 YFSETQ. Trimming removed 5 bases from V and 1 base from J, with 12 bases in between. The CDR3 length is 14 residues. The CDR3, as DNA: TGCGCCAGCAGTTCCGGGACAACGAACACTGAAGCTTTCTTT. Residues: CASSSGTTNTEAFF.

This chain joins TRBV18 and TRBJ2-3; 10 nucleotides align to TRBD2. The ends lost 6 bases at V and 4 bases at J; junction bases unmatched: 4. Per germline, CDR1 KGHSH and CDR2 LQKENI. The CDR3 sequence is 14 residues long. The CDR3 bases are TGTGCCAGCTCCCGGACTAGCGGATCAGATACGCAGTATTTT. Its translation is CASSRTSGSDTQYF.

This sequence joins TRBV7-9 and TRBJ2-1; 11 positions agree with TRBD2. The CDR3 extends over 16 amino acids. With V trimmed by 5 bases and J by 4 bases, 7 bases remained unmatched. From germline, CDR1 is SEHNR and CDR2 FQNEAQ (reference sequence). The CDR3 DNA reads TGTGCCAGCAGCCGCGGGGCTAGCGGGGGGTACAATGAGCAGTTCTTC. It is translated as CASSRGASGGYNEQFF.